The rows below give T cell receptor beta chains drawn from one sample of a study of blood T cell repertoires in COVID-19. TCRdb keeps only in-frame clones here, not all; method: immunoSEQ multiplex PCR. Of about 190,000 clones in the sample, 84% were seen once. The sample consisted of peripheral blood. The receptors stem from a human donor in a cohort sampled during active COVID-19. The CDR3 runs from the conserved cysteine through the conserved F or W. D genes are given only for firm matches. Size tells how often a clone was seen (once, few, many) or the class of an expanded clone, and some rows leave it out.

TGCGCCAGCAGTGAGTCTGGGGGCTGGAACACTGAAGCTTTCTTT	CASSESGGWNTEAFF	-	-	TRBJ1-1	TRBV10-2
TGTGCCAGCAGCCAATCGGCGGGGACCAAAAACATTCAGTACTTC	CASSQSAGTKNIQYF	-	-	TRBJ2-4	TRBV16
TGTGCCAGCAAAATCGGGGACAGCAACTATGGCTACACCTTC	CASKIGDSNYGYTF	TRBD1	-	TRBJ1-2	TRBV28
TGTGCCTGGAGTTCCCTTGCAGGGGGAGAGACCCAGTACTTC	CAWSSLAGGETQYF	TRBD1	-	TRBJ2-5	TRBV30
TGTGCCAGCAGCGCCGACCGGGGAAATGAGCAGTTCTTC	CASSADRGNEQFF	-	-	TRBJ2-1	TRBV9
TGTGCCAGCAGTGAGCAACGGACAGGGGGTTACAATGAGCAGTTCTTC	CASSEQRTGGYNEQFF	TRBD1	-	TRBJ2-1	TRBV25-1
TGTGCCAGCTCACCAGGGTCGGGATCCCCTTACGAGCAGTACTTC	CASSPGSGSPYEQYF	-	-	TRBJ2-7	TRBV18
TGTGCCACCCCCGGCACCCCGGGTCAGCCCCAGCATTTT	CATPGTPGQPQHF	-	-	TRBJ1-5	TRBV6-5
TGTGCCAGCAGCCGCGGGGCAGACGGTCAGCCCCAGCATTTT	CASSRGADGQPQHF	-	-	TRBJ1-5	TRBV7-9
TGTGCCAGCAGTTTTCTCGGAACAGCTCGGGAGAACACCATATATTTT	CASSFLGTARENTIYF	-	few	TRBJ1-3	TRBV28